Sequencing of this T cell receptor (beta chain) was carried out in a study of cytomegalovirus exposure and HLA in healthy donors. General observations from the study: Later, an analysis showed that TCR beta chains associated with HLA were more clonally expanded than others that were equally common.

The primer mix had 60 Vbeta and 13 Jbeta primers. TCRdb's copy holds only in-frame clones and misses some; the assay was immunoSEQ multiplex PCR. This table has around 130,000 clones, 60% to 85% appearing once. Comments on this clone: Its target is unknown.

V gave up 3 bases and J gave up 4 bases, with 19 bases separating them. Looked up from germline, CDR1 is SQVTM and CDR2 is ANQGSEA. The CDR3 is 15 residues long. The sample consisted of PBMCs. J is TRBJ2-7 and V is TRBV29-1; TRBD1 is a possible D gene (5 bases). The sequence was obtained from a woman between 40 and 50 years old in good health and CMV-seropositive. The CDR3, as DNA: TGCAGCGTTGACCGCCGGCAGGGAAGTCGATACGAGCAGTACTTC. Protein sequence: CSVDRRQGSRYEQYF.